Listed here are 21 T cell receptor beta chains from one sample, sequenced in a study of CD8+CD57+ T cells in acquired aplastic anemia. CDR3 and TCR beta VDJ profiling relied on genomic DNA as the template. Via MiXCR, TCRdb re-called the reads, giving one row per CDR3 protein. The sample holds 270,000 or so distinct CDR3 sequences, 70% to 85% seen once. Individuals selected for sequencing had exhibited CD8+CD57+ cell expansion on flow cytometry. The sequenced material came from sorted CD4+, CD8+, or CD8+CD57+ T cells (not recorded which) from PBMCs. The receptors here all came from a human donor with aplastic anemia.

This clonotype was observed a single time. V is TRBV4-3 and J is TRBJ2-7; the match to TRBD2 covers 8 bases. V was pared by 1 base and J by 6 bases, with 5 bases of the junction left unmatched. The germline gives CDR1 LGHNA, CDR2 YSLEER. This CDR3 spans 14 amino acids. The CDR3 reads CASSQASTSGEQYF. In DNA, the CDR3 is TGCGCCAGCAGCCAAGCCTCTACTAGCGGCGAGCAGTACTTC.

This chain uses TRBV24-1 with TRBJ2-3, with unresolved D. CDR3 length: 13 amino acids. V lost 3 bases and J lost 2, with 5 bases in between. Looked up from germline, CDR1 is KGHDR and CDR2 is SFDVKD. The CDR3 bases are TGTGCCACCAGTGATGCCATCACAGATACGCAGTATTTT. Amino acid sequence: CATSDAITDTQYF.

Points on this clonotype: One end of the junction does not line up with germline, which may come from a read error. The chain joins TRBV2 to TRBJ1-1; D uncertain. The CDR3 sequence is 15 residues long. Germline CDR1 SNHLY, CDR2 FYNNEI. The CDR3 sequence is CASSLSGGGHYKAFF. DNA for the CDR3: TGTGCCAGCAGTCTGTCAGGCGGAGGGCACTACAAAGCTTTCTTC.

The rearrangement links TRBV20-1 to TRBJ1-1; TRBD1 matches at 10 bases. The CDR3 runs 15 residues. After removal of 6 bases from V and 1 base from J, the junction contained 8 bases not matched to a gene. Per germline, CDR1 DFQATT and CDR2 SNEGSKA (reference sequence). The CDR3 sequence is CSAPGQGGTNTEAFF. The CDR3 nucleotides read TGCAGTGCACCAGGACAGGGGGGTACGAACACTGAAGCTTTCTTT.

The chain couples TRBV11-3 to TRBJ1-1; TRBD1 agrees at 9 bases. Trimming cost V 4 bases and J 1 base; bases outside gene matches: 4. This CDR3 spans 15 amino acids. Germline V gives CDR1 SGHNT, CDR2 YENEEA. CDR3 residues: CASSWGQGWNTEAFF. In nucleotides, the CDR3 is TGTGCCAGCAGCTGGGGACAGGGCTGGAACACTGAAGCTTTCTTT.

The gene calls are TRBV2 and TRBJ2-3; 8 bases are a match to TRBD2. In germline, CDR1 is SNHLY, CDR2 FYNNEI. This CDR3 region has 13 residues. CDR3 in amino acids: CSSGGRSTDTQYF. Here the CDR3 DNA reads TGTAGCAGCGGGGGCCGGAGCACAGATACGCAGTATTTT.

The gene calls are TRBV7-9 and TRBJ1-1; no reliable D call. Trimming stripped 4 bases from V and 3 bases from J, with 9 bases between. The germline V gene has CDR1 SEHNR and CDR2 FQNEAQ (reference sequence). The CDR3 extends over 13 amino acids. DNA for the CDR3: TGTGCCAGCAGCTCATCAGGTTACACTGAAGCTTTCTTT. Its protein product is CASSSSGYTEAFF.

The chain uses TRBV7-2 and TRBJ1-4, with no clear D. The CDR3 spans 15 residues. V lost 1 base and J 14 bases, leaving 20 bases between the germline ends. Per germline, CDR1 SGHTA and CDR2 FQGNSA. CDR3 nucleotides: TGTGCCAGCAGCTTAGGGGAAGGTCCCGATACGCAGCTGTTTTTT. Protein product: CASSLGEGPDTQLFF.

Only a few counts were recorded for this clonotype. The conserved final phenylalanine or tryptophan is absent from the CDR3, which likely points to a read error. This rearrangement joins TRBV10-3 to TRBJ1-1; D not certain. Trimming cost V 5 bases and J 0 bases, with 10 bases left between them. This CDR3 is built from 14 residues. In germline, CDR1 is ENHRY, CDR2 SYGVKD. CDR3 loop: CAISPDGLNTEAFI. The CDR3 DNA follows: TGTGCCATCAGTCCTGACGGGTTGAACACTGAAGCTTTCATT.

The chain is built from TRBV7-2 and TRBJ2-3, with TRBD1 matching 10 bases. The CDR3 is made up of 15 amino acids. The V segment lost 4 bases and the J segment 15 bases; nucleotides outside the gene matches: 16. CDR1 and CDR2 from the germline V gene are SGHTA and FQGNSA. The CDR3 loop reads CASSSRDRGLDYGYF. CDR3 DNA sequence: TGTGCCAGCAGCTCACGGGACAGGGGCTTGGACTATGGCTATTTT.

Concerning this clonotype itself: The junction and the germline gene differ at one end; a read error may be behind it. The chain combines TRBV9 with TRBJ2-4, with D unresolved. Germline loops: CDR1 SGDLS, CDR2 YYNGEE. This CDR3 comprises 12 residues. For the CDR3, the DNA is TGTGCCAGCAGAGAGTCGGATAACATTCAGTCCTTC. This gives the protein CASRESDNIQSF.

This clonotype was detected many times. The chain couples TRBV4-3 to TRBJ1-6; 8 bases align to TRBD1. V was pared by 0 bases and J by 9 bases, with 7 bases of the junction left unmatched. There are 16 residues in the CDR3. CDR1 and CDR2 (germline): LGHNA, YSLEER. The CDR3 DNA is TGCGCCAGCAGCCAAGATTGGTCGCAGGGGGCTTCACCCCTCCACTTT. Translation gives CASSQDWSQGASPLHF.

About this clonotype itself: The junction differs from germline at one of its ends, possibly a read error. The chain carries TRBV9 and TRBJ1-1; 8 nucleotides match TRBD1. Germline V gene lookup returns CDR1 SGDLS and CDR2 YYNGEE. The CDR3 has 14 amino acids. CDR3 amino acids: CASNRQGAITDTLF. The CDR3 DNA follows: TGTGCCAGCAATCGTCAGGGGGCGATCACAGATACGCTCTTT.

The gene calls are TRBV2 and TRBJ2-7; D not certain. The CDR3 has 11 amino acids. CDR1 is SNHLY and CDR2 is FYNNEI in the germline V gene. CDR3 DNA sequence: TGTGCCAGCGGGGATAGCTACGAGGAGAACGTC. Translated, it gives CASGDSYEENV.

The rearrangement joins TRBV7-3 to TRBJ2-1; D remains unclear. Trimming stripped 4 bases from V and 9 bases from J, with 25 bases between. CDR1 and CDR2 from the germline V gene are SGHTA and FQGTGA. The CDR3 spans 17 residues. CDR3 loop: CASSSPAGPSSVSEQFF. The DNA for the CDR3 is TGTGCCAGCAGCTCGCCGGCAGGTCCCAGCTCGGTCTCTGAGCAGTTCTTC.

J is TRBJ2-3 and V is TRBV7-2; D may be TRBD1 or TRBD2 (5 bases each). The CDR3 runs 15 residues. V dropped 3 bases and J dropped 6 bases, with 16 bases sitting between them. Germline V gene sequence: CDR1 SGHTA, CDR2 FQGNSA. CDR3 region: CASSLGESNSDTQYF. CDR3 nucleotide sequence: TGTGCCAGCAGCTTGGGGGAAAGCAATAGTGATACGCAGTATTTT.

The J gene is TRBJ2-7, the V gene TRBV7-8; D is possibly TRBD2 (5 bases). Trimming pared 2 bases from V and 3 bases from J, leaving 11 bases between. This CDR3 has 14 residues. The V gene's germline CDR1 is SGHVS and CDR2 FQNEAQ. This CDR3 is CASSLTAEDYEQYF. DNA of the CDR3: TGTGCCAGCAGCTTAACCGCGGAGGACTACGAGCAGTACTTC.

The genes are TRBV15 and TRBJ2-7; TRBD2 might be the D (5 bases). V gave up 4 bases and J gave up 5 bases, with 12 bases separating them. This CDR3 comprises 13 residues. Germline assignment: CDR1 LNHNV and CDR2 YYDKDF (reference sequence). CDR3 region: CATSTGSEHEQYF. CDR3 in DNA: TGTGCCACCAGCACGGGAAGCGAGCACGAGCAGTACTTC.

A note on this clonotype: Compared with germline, one end of the junction differs, possibly owing to a read error. This chain links TRBV15 with TRBJ2-7; D is unclear. In germline, CDR1 is LNHNV, CDR2 YYDKDF (reference sequence). CDR3 length: 14 residues. CDR3 nucleotide sequence: TGTGCCAGCAGCTACCTGGAGCTTAACTACGAGCAGTACTTC. Protein: CASSYLELNYEQYF.

To note about this clonotype: This is likely a read error, given that the CDR3 carries no conserved phenylalanine or tryptophan at its end. Because the CDR3's place on the DNA is in doubt, the DNA is left out and the CDR3 is given as listed by TCRdb. The rearrangement joins TRBV7-9 to TRBJ2-7. The CDR3 length equals 13 residues, ends included. Germline CDR1 is SEHNR and CDR2 is FQNEAQ (reference sequence). The chain's CDR3 is CAYEVLAYQETQY.

With respect to this clonotype: Since the CDR3 does not end with the conserved phenylalanine or tryptophan, this likely comes from a read error. The limits of the CDR3 on the DNA are not certain, so only TCRdb's listed CDR3 is given. The rearrangement joins TRBV9 to TRBJ2-3. Germline V CDR1 and CDR2: SGDLS, YYNGEE. From its first to its last residue, the CDR3 has 13 amino acids. The CDR3 sequence: CASGEGTTDTQSL.